This T cell receptor beta chain was captured by sequencing in a study of OX40 agonist ivuxolimab in advanced cancers. Looking at the study overall: Every 2 weeks, patients received ivuxolimab intravenously, dosed at 0.01 to 10 mg/kg. The group had a mean age of around 60 years, ranged from about 20 to 79, and was around 86% male. Findings and caveats of the study: Antigens targeted by the expanded peripheral T cells were not determined.

Sequencing was performed with immunoSEQ multiplex PCR; in TCRdb, only in-frame clones are kept and a portion is missing. The table lists around 60,000 clones, about 79% of them singletons. Points on this clone: No antigen is known for it.

Trimming left V 5 bases short and J 7 bases short, with 17 bases between. Looked up from germline, CDR1 is MGHDK and CDR2 is SYGVNS. The CDR3 spans 15 residues. This TCR derives from an adult with an advanced solid tumor such as melanoma, head and neck, liver or kidney cancer. J is TRBJ1-4 and V is TRBV25-1; D unclear. The sample in question was CD4+ or CD8+ T cells sorted from blood, obtained in a trial of the OX40 agonist ivuxolimab. CDR3 nucleotides: TGTGCCAGCAGTTGGTGGACTTCGGCTGGTGAAAAACTGTTTTTT. Its translation is CASSWWTSAGEKLFF.